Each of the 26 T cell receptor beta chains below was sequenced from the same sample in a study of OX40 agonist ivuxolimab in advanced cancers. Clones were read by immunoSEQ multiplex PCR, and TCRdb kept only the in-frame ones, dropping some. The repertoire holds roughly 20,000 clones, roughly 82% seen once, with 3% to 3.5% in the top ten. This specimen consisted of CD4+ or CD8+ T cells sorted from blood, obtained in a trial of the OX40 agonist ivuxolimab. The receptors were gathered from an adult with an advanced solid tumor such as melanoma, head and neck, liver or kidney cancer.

In DNA, the CDR3 is TGTGCCAGCTCACCCACACTCGGACAGTCCCCTGGAAACACCATATATTTT. It is translated as CASSPTLGQSPGNTIYF. This rearrangement joins TRBV18 to TRBJ1-3; TRBD1 might be the D (6 bases). Between the trimmed V and J ends, which lost 3 bases and 2 bases, there was a span of 17 bases. The CDR3 is 17 residues long. From germline, CDR1 is KGHSH and CDR2 LQKENI.

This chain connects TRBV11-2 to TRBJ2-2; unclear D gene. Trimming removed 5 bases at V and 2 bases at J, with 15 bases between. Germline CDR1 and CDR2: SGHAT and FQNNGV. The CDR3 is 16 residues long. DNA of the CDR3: TGTGCCAGCAGCCCCCGGCCGCGCAGTAACACCGGGGAGCTGTTTTTT. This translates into CASSPRPRSNTGELFF.

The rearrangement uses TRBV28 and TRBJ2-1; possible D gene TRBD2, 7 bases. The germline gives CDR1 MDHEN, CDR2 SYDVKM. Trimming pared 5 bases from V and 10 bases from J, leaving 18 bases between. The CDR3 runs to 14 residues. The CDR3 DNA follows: TGTGCCAGCAGTGTACAGAGGGGGGGTCAGGAGCAGTTCTTC. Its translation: CASSVQRGGQEQFF. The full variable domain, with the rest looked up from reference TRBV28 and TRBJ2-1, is DVKVTQSSRYLVKRTGEKVFLECVQDMDHENMFWYRQDPGLGLRLIYFSYDVKMKEKGDIPEGYSVSREKKERFSLILESASTNQTSMYLCASSVQRGGQEQFFGPGTRLTVL.

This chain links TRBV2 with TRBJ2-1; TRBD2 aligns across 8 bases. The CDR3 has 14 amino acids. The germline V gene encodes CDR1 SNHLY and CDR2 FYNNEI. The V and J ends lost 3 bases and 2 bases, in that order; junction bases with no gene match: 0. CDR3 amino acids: CASSETSAYNEQFF. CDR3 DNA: TGTGCCAGCAGTGAGACTAGCGCCTACAATGAGCAGTTCTTC.

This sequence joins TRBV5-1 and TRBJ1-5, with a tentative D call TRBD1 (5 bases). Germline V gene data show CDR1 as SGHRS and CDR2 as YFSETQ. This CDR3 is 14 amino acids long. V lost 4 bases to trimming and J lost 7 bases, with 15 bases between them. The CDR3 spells CASSPGGVGQPQHF. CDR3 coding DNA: TGCGCCAGCAGCCCCGGGGGGGTTGGGCAGCCCCAGCATTTT.

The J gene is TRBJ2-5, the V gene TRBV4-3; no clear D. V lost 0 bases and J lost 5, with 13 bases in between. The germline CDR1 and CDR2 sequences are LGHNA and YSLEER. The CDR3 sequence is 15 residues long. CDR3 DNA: TGCGCCAGCAGCCAAGATTTACAGTCGACCGAGACCCAGTACTTC. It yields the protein CASSQDLQSTETQYF.

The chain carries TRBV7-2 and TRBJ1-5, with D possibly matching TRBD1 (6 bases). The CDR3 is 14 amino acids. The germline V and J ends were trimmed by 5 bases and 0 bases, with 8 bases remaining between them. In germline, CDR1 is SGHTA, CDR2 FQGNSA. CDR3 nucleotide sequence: TGTGCCAGCAGCCAGGGGTATAGCAATCAGCCCCAGCATTTT. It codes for CASSQGYSNQPQHF. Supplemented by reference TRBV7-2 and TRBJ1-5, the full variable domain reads GAGVSQSPSNKVTEKGKDVELRCDPISGHTALYWYRQSLGQGLEFLIYFQGNSAPDKSGLPSDRFSAERTGGSVSTLTIQRTQQEDSAVYLCASSQGYSNQPQHFGDGTRLSIL.

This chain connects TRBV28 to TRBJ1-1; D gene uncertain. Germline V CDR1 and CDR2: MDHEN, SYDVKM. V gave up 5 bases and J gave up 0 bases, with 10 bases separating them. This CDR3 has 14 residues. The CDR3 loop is CASSDGLLNTEAFF. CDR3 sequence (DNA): TGTGCCAGCAGTGACGGACTTCTGAACACTGAAGCTTTCTTT.

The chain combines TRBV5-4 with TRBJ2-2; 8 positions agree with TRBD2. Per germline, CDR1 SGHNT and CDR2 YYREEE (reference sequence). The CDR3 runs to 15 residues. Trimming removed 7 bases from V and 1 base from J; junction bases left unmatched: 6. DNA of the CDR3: TGTGCCAGCTCCCTTAGCGGGGTGAACACCGGGGAGCTGTTTTTT. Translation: CASSLSGVNTGELFF.

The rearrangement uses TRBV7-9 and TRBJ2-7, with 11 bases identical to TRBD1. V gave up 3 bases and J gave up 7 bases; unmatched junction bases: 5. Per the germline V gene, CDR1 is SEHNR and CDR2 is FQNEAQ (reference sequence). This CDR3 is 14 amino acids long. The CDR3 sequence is CASSLGQGVGEQYF. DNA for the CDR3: TGTGCCAGCAGCTTGGGACAGGGGGTGGGAGAGCAGTACTTC.

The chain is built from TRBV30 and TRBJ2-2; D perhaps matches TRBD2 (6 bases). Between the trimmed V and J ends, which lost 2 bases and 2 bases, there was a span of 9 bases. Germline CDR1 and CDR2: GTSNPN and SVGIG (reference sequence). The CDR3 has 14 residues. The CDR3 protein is CAWSWDLNTGELFF. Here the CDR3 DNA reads TGTGCCTGGAGTTGGGACTTAAACACCGGGGAGCTGTTTTTT.

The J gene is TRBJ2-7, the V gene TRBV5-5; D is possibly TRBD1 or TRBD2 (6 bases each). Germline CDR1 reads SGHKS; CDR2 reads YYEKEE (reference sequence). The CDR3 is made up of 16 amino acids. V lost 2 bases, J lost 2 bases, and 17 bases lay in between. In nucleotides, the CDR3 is TGTGCCAGCAGCTTTGGAGGGCTTCAGGGGACCTACGAGCAGTACTTC. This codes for CASSFGGLQGTYEQYF.

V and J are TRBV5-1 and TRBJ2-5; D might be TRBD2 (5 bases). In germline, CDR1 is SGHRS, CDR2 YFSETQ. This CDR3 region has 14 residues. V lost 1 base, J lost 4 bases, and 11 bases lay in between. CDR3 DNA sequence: TGCGCCAGCAGCTTGTTCCAAGGAGGAGAGACCCAGTACTTC. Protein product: CASSLFQGGETQYF.

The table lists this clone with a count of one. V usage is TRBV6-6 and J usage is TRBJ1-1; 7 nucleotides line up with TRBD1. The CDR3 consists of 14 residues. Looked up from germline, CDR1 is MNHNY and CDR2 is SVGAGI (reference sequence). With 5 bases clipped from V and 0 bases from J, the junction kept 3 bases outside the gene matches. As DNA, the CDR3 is TGTGCCAGCAGTAGGGGACAGTTGAACACTGAAGCTTTCTTT. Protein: CASSRGQLNTEAFF.

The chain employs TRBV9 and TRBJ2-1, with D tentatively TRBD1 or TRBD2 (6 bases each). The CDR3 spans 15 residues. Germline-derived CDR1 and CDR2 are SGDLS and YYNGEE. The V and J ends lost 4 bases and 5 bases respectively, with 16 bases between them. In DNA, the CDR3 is TGTGCCAGCAGCTCAAGGGGGGATAGGGACAATGAGCAGTTCTTC. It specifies CASSSRGDRDNEQFF.

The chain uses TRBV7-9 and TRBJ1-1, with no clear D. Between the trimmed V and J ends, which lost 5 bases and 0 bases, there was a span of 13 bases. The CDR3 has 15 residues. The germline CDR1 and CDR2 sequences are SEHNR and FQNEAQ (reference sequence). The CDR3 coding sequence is TGTGCCAGCAGCATTACTAGGACGGTGAACACTGAAGCTTTCTTT. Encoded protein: CASSITRTVNTEAFF.

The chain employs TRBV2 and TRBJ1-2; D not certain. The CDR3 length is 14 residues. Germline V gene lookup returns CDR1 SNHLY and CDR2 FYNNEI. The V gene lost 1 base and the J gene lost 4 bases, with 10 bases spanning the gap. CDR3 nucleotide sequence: TGTGCCAGCAGTGAAGGTCAGATGCGCTATGGCTACACCTTC. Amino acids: CASSEGQMRYGYTF.

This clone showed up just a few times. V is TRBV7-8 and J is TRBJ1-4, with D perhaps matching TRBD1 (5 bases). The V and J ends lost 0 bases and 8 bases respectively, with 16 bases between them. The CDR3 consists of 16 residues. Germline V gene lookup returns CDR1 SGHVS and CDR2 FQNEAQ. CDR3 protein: CASSLAYRMGGEKLFF. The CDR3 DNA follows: TGTGCCAGCAGCTTAGCGTATCGGATGGGGGGAGAAAAACTGTTTTTT.

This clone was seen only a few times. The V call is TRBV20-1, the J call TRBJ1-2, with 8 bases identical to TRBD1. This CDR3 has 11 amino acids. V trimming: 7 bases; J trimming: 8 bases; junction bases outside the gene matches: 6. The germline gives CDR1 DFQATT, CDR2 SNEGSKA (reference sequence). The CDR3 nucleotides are TGCAGTGTCCGACAGGGGTTCGGCTACACCTTC. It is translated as CSVRQGFGYTF.

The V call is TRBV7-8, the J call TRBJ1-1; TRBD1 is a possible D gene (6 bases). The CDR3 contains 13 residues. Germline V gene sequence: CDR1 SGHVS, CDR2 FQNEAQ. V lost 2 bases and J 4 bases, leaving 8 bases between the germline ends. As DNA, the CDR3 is TGTGCCAGCAGCTTACAGGGGTTCACTGAAGCTTTCTTT. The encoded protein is CASSLQGFTEAFF.

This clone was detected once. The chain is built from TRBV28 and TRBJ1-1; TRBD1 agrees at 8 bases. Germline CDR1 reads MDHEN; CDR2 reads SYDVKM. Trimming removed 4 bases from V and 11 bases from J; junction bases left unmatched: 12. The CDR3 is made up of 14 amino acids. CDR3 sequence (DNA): TGTGCCAGCAGTTCTCGAGACAGGGGATATTGGGCTTTCTTT. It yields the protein CASSSRDRGYWAFF.

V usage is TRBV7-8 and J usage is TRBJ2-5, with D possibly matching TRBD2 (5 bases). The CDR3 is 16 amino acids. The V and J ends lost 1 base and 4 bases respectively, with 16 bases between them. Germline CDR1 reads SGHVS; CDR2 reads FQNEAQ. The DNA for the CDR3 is TGTGCCAGCAGCTTAGAGGTAACCGGTGAGGGAGAGACCCAGTACTTC. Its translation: CASSLEVTGEGETQYF. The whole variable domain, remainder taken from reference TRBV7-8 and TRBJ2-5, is GAGVSQSPRYKVAKRGQDVALRCDPISGHVSLFWYQQALGQGPEFLTYFQNEAQLDKSGLPSDRFFAERPEGSVSTLKIQRTQQEDSAVYLCASSLEVTGEGETQYFGPGTRLLVL.

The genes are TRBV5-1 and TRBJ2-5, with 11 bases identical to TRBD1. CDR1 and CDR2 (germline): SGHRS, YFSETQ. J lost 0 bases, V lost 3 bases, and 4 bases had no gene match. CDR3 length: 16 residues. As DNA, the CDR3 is TGCGCCAGCAGCTCGGGGACAGGGGGGTACCAAGAGACCCAGTACTTC. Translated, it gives CASSSGTGGYQETQYF.

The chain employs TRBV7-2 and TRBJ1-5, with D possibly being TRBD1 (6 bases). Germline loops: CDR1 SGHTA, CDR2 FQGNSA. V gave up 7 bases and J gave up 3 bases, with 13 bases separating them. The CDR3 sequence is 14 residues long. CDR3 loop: CASKLRGDNQPQHF. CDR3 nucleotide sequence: TGTGCCAGCAAACTAAGGGGGGACAATCAGCCCCAGCATTTT.

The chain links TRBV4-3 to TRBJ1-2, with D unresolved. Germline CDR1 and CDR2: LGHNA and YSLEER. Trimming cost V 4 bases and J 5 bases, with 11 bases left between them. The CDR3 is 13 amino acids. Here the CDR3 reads CASSPQRGYGYTF. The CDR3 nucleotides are TGCGCCAGCAGCCCTCAACGGGGTTATGGCTACACCTTC.

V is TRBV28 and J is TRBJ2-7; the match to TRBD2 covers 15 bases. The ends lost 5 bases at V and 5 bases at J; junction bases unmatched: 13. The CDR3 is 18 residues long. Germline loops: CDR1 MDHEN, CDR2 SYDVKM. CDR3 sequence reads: CASSPPGLAGGPTNEQYF. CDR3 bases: TGTGCCAGCAGTCCCCCCGGACTAGCGGGAGGGCCGACGAACGAGCAGTACTTC.